Below, 7 T cell receptor beta chains from the same sample are listed, as sequenced in a study of blood T cell repertoires in COVID-19. The table came from immunoSEQ multiplex PCR; TCRdb's copy has only in-frame clones and leaves some out. Of some 150,000 clones in the sample, around 91% were seen once. Sequencing used peripheral blood. These receptors originate from a woman between 40 and 50 years old with acute or convalescent COVID-19.

The chain uses TRBV5-4 and TRBJ1-2; 8 nucleotides match TRBD1. CDR3 size: 18 residues. Unmatched junction bases numbered 12, after V lost 0 bases and J lost 2 bases. Germline CDR1 is SGHNT and CDR2 is YYREEE (reference sequence). The CDR3 bases are TGTGCCAGCAGCTTGGCCTCGGGGGACAGGCGGATCAACTATGGCTACACCTTC. Residues: CASSLASGDRRINYGYTF.

This clone was counted only a few times. The chain carries TRBV15 and TRBJ1-4; 9 nucleotides align to TRBD1. V was clipped by 1 base and J by 6 bases; unmatched bases: 9. Germline CDR1 reads LNHNV; CDR2 reads YYDKDF (reference sequence). The CDR3 is 17 residues long. For the CDR3, the DNA is TGTGCCACCAGCAGAGGTGGGGAGACAGGGGGGCATGAAAAACTGTTTTTT. It codes for CATSRGGETGGHEKLFF.

As concerns this clone: Germline is not matched at one junction end, which may reflect a read error. V and J are TRBV9 and TRBJ1-2; tentative D call: TRBD1 (6 bases). The CDR3 has 18 amino acids. CDR1 is SGDLS, CDR2 YYNGEE, per germline. CDR3 nucleotides: TGTGCCAGCAGCGTAGAGGGGGGGCCCACTACTCTTAACTATGGCTGCACCTTC. Residues: CASSVEGGPTTLNYGCTF.

The J gene is TRBJ2-3, the V gene TRBV7-2; TRBD1 agrees at 8 bases. The germline CDR1 and CDR2 sequences are SGHTA and FQGNSA. This CDR3 is built from 12 residues. V lost 5 bases, J lost 5 bases, and 0 bases stayed unmatched. CDR3 bases: TGTGCCAGCAGCGACAGGGGAGATACGCAGTATTTT. This codes for CASSDRGDTQYF.

The chain combines TRBV6-4 with TRBJ2-2; TRBD2 matches 10 bases. The CDR3 runs 16 residues. Germline V gene sequence: CDR1 MRHNA, CDR2 SNTAGT. The ends lost 4 bases at V and 7 bases at J; junction bases unmatched: 9. The CDR3 protein is CASSAEAGGPIGELFF. In nucleotides, the CDR3 is TGTGCCAGCAGTGCGGAAGCGGGAGGGCCTATCGGGGAGCTGTTTTTT.

The rearrangement links TRBV30 to TRBJ2-7; no reliable D call. CDR1 and CDR2 from the germline V gene are GTSNPN and SVGIG (reference sequence). This CDR3 has 11 residues. V was trimmed by 3 bases and J by 5 bases, leaving 8 bases between them. The CDR3 DNA reads as TGTGCCTGGAGACACCAGAACGAGCAGTACTTC. It codes for CAWRHQNEQYF.

The V call is TRBV28, the J call TRBJ1-1, with 8 bases matching TRBD1. Germline trimming cut 3 bases from V and 1 base from J; bases unmatched to any gene: 7. The CDR3 covers 16 residues. The V gene's germline CDR1 is MDHEN and CDR2 SYDVKM. The chain's CDR3 is CASSLVLDRGNTEAFF. CDR3 coding DNA: TGTGCCAGCAGTTTGGTTTTAGACAGGGGGAACACTGAAGCTTTCTTT. The whole variable domain, remainder taken from reference TRBV28 and TRBJ1-1, is DVKVTQSSRYLVKRTGEKVFLECVQDMDHENMFWYRQDPGLGLRLIYFSYDVKMKEKGDIPEGYSVSREKKERFSLILESASTNQTSMYLCASSLVLDRGNTEAFFGQGTRLTVV.